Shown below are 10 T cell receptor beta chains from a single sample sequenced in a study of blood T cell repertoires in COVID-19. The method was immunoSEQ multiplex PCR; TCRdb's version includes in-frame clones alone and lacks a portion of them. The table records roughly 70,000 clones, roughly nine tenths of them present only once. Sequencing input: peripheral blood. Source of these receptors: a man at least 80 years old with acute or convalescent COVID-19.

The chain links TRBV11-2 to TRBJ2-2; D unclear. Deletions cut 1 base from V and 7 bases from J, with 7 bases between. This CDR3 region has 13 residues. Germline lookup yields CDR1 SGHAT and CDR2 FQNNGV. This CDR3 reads CASSLVEVGELFF. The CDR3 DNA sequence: TGTGCCAGCAGCTTAGTAGAGGTCGGGGAGCTGTTTTTT.

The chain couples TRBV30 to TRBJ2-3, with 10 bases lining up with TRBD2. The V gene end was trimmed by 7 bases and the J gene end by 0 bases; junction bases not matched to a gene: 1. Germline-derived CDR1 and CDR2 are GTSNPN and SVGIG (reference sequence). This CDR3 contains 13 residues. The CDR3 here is CASSGGSTDTQYF. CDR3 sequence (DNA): TGTGCCTCTAGCGGGGGAAGCACAGATACGCAGTATTTT.

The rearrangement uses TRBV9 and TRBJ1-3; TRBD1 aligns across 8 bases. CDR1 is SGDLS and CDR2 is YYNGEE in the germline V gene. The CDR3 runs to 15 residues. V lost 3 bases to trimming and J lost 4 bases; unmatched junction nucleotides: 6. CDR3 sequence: CASSARQGTGNTIYF. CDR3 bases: TGTGCCAGCAGCGCGAGACAGGGGACAGGAAACACCATATATTTT.

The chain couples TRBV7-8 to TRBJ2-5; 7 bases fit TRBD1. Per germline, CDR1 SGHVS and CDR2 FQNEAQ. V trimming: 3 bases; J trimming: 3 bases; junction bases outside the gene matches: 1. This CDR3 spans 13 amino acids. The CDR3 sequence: CASSFDREETQYF. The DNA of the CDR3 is TGTGCCAGCAGCTTCGACAGGGAAGAGACCCAGTACTTC.

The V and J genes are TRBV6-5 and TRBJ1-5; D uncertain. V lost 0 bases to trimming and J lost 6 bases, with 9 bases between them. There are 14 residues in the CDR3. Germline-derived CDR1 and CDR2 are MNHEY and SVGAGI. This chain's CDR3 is CASSYSQSGQPQHF. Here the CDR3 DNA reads TGTGCCAGCAGTTACTCGCAGTCGGGTCAGCCCCAGCATTTT.

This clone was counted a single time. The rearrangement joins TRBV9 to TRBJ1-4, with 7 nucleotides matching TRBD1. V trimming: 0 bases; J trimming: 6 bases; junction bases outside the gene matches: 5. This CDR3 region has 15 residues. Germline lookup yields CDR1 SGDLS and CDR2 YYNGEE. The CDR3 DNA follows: TGTGCCAGCAGCGTAGGCAGGGGGAGGTATGAAAAACTGTTTTTT. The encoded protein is CASSVGRGRYEKLFF.

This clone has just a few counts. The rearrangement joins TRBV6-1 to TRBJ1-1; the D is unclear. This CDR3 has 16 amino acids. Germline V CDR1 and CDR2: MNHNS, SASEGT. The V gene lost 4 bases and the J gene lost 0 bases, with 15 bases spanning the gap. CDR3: CASSGLPRHLNTEAFF. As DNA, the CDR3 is TGTGCCAGCAGTGGATTACCCCGACATCTGAACACTGAAGCTTTCTTT.

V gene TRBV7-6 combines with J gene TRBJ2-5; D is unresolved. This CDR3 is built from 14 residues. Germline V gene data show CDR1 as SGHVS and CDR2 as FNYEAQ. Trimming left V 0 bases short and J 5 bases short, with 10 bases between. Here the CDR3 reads CASSLATLRETQYF. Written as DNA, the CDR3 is TGTGCCAGCAGCTTAGCGACTTTGAGGGAGACCCAGTACTTC. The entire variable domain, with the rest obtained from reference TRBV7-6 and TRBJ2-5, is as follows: GAGVSQSPRYKVTKRGQDVALRCDPISGHVSLYWYRQALGQGPEFLTYFNYEAQQDKSGLPNDRFSAERPEGSISTLTIQRTEQRDSAMYRCASSLATLRETQYFGPGTRLLVL.

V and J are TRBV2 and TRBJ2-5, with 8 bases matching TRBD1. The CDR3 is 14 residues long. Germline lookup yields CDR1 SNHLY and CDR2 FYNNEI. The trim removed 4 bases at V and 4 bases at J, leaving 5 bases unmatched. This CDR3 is CASSGVTGGETQYF. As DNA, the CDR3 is TGTGCCAGCAGTGGCGTCACAGGGGGAGAGACCCAGTACTTC.

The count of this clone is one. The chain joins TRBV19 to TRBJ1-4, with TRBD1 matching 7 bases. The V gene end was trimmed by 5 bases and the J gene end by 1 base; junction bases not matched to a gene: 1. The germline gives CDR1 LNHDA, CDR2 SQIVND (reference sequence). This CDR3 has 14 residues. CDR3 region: CASSRQGTNEKLFF. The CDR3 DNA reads TGTGCCAGTAGTCGACAGGGAACTAATGAAAAACTGTTTTTT. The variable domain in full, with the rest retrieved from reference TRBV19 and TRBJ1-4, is DGGITQSPKYLFRKEGQNVTLSCEQNLNHDAMYWYRQDPGQGLRLIYYSQIVNDFQKGDIAEGYSVSREKKESFPLTVTSAQKNPTAFYLCASSRQGTNEKLFFGSGTQLSVL.